The 15 T cell receptor beta chains in this list originate from one sample, sequenced in a study of T cell clonality in common variable immunodeficiency. Using immunoSEQ multiplex PCR, the repertoire was profiled, and TCRdb retains in-frame clones only, with some absent. The record shows approximately 44,000 clones for this sample, with no singletons present. Sequenced input: peripheral blood mononuclear cells. Every receptor here comes from a person between 18 and 69 years old in good health.

This clone was observed at least ten times. The read stops 3 residues short of the end of the CDR3; the missing end is completed from the germline J gene. This chain connects TRBV5-1 to TRBJ2-3; no firm D call. Trimming removed 0 bases from V and 1 base from J, with 15 bases in between. The CDR3 is 17 residues long. Germline-derived CDR1 and CDR2 are SGHRS and YFSETQ. Partial CDR3 DNA: TGCGCCAGCAGCTTGGCCCTGGGCCCCCCGGGCACAGATACG. It encodes CASSLALGPPGTDT. The CDR3 reads in full as CASSLALGPPGTDTQYF.

Remarks on this clone: The sequenced fragment ends 3 residues before the CDR3 boundary, so the rest is inferred from the germline J gene. The chain couples TRBV18 to TRBJ1-6, with a possible D match to TRBD1 (5 bases). V gave up 5 bases and J gave up 7 bases, with 18 bases separating them. In germline, CDR1 is KGHSH, CDR2 LQKENI. The CDR3 extends over 16 amino acids. The CDR3 bases that were read are TGTGCCAGCTCATCCGGCTCCGGGGGGATCAATTCACCC. Amino acid sequence: CASSSGSGGINSP. The CDR3, in full, reads CASSSGSGGINSPLHF.

This clone was observed at least ten times. CDR3: CASSLGQGTGELFF. CDR3 bases read: TGTGCCAGCAGCCTAGGACAGGGGACCGGGGAG. The rearrangement links TRBV7-8 to TRBJ2-2, with 9 nucleotides matching TRBD1. The DNA ends 3 residues before the CDR3 does, and the rest of the CDR3 is filled in from the germline J gene. Germline values: CDR1 SGHVS, CDR2 FQNEAQ. Unmatched junction bases numbered 3, after V lost 5 bases and J lost 5 bases. CDR3 length: 14 residues.

This clone was detected many times. The read ends 3 residues shy of where the CDR3 ends; the end is completed using the germline J gene. The rearrangement links TRBV29-1 to TRBJ2-5, with 9 bases lining up with TRBD1. Germline assignment: CDR1 SQVTM and CDR2 ANQGSEA. J was trimmed by 5 bases and V by 4 bases; bases with no gene match: 2. This CDR3 is built from 12 residues. The CDR3 DNA, read in part, is TGCAGCGTTGTAGGACAGGGGGAGACC. Its translation is CSVVGQGET. The full CDR3 is CSVVGQGETQYF.

A few counts support this clone. One end of the junction is discordant with germline, which a read error may explain. Sequencing ends 3 residues short of the CDR3 end; the germline J gene provides the rest. The chain is built from TRBV7-9 and TRBJ1-2, with D perhaps matching TRBD1 (5 bases). Germline V CDR1 and CDR2: SEHNR, FQNEAQ (reference sequence). The CDR3 has 13 amino acids. This CDR3 is CSSSFSGSYGYTF. The part of the CDR3 DNA that was read is TGTTCCAGCAGCTTCTCAGGGAGCTATGGC.

This clone occurred many times. The CDR3 region is CASGGSGVGNEQFF. The CDR3 bases that were read are TGTGCCAGCGGAGGGTCAGGGGTGGGTAATGAG. The chain recombines TRBV2 with TRBJ2-1; D may match TRBD1 or TRBD2 (6 bases each). The sequence runs out 3 residues before the end of the CDR3; the remainder is reconstructed from the germline J gene. This CDR3 spans 14 amino acids. The germline V gene encodes CDR1 SNHLY and CDR2 FYNNEI. The V and J ends lost 8 bases and 7 bases respectively, with 18 bases between them.

This clone was detected many times. Coverage ceases 3 residues before the CDR3 finishes, and the germline J gene fills in the end. V usage is TRBV5-3 and J usage is TRBJ1-6, with D tentatively TRBD1 (5 bases). TRBV5-3 has ORF status, its function being uncertain. The CDR3 has 12 residues. V lost 8 bases, J lost 8 bases, and 11 bases lay in between. CDR3 residues: CASRGRDSPLHF. The CDR3 DNA, read in part, is TGTGCCAGTAGGGGTCGCGATTCACCC.

This clone was detected ten times or more. The missing CDR3 end, 3 residues past where the read stops, is filled in from the germline J gene. The gene calls are TRBV5-1 and TRBJ2-1; 12 bases match TRBD2. V gave up 3 bases and J gave up 7 bases; unmatched junction bases: 8. Per germline, CDR1 SGHRS and CDR2 YFSETQ. CDR3 length: 16 amino acids. The CDR3 bases that were read are TGCGCCAGCAGCTGGGAGACTAGCGGGAGAAAGAATGAG. This gives the protein CASSWETSGRKNE. The whole CDR3 region reads CASSWETSGRKNEQFF. Using reference TRBV5-1 and TRBJ2-1 for the parts outside the CDR3, the full variable domain is KAGVTQTPRYLIKTRGQQVTLSCSPISGHRSVSWYQQTPGQGLQFLFEYFSETQRNKGNFPGRFSGRQFSNSRSEMNVSTLELGDSALYLCASSWETSGRKNEQFFGPGTRLTVL.

There are many counts of this clone. The read ends 3 residues before the CDR3 terminus; that terminus is restored from the germline J gene. V gene TRBV7-3 combines with J gene TRBJ2-2; D perhaps matches TRBD2 (7 bases). This CDR3 region has 14 residues. The V gene lost 4 bases and the J gene lost 5 bases, with 11 bases spanning the gap. Germline CDR1 reads SGHTA; CDR2 reads FQGTGA. Incomplete CDR3 DNA: TGTGCCAGCAGCTCGGGGGGCCGGACCGGGGAG. It codes for CASSSGGRTGE. The full CDR3 reads CASSSGGRTGELFF.

This clone was picked up a small number of times. The missing CDR3 end, 3 residues past where the read stops, is filled in from the germline J gene. This rearrangement joins TRBV2 to TRBJ1-6; 7 bases map to TRBD1. Germline assignment: CDR1 SNHLY and CDR2 FYNNEI. The V and J ends lost 4 bases and 3 bases, in that order; junction bases with no gene match: 6. The CDR3 loop spans 16 amino acids. The CDR3 protein is CASSAGTVLYNSPLHF. CDR3 bases read: TGTGCCAGCAGTGCCGGGACAGTTCTCTATAATTCACCC.

This clone was detected ten times or more. The read ends 3 residues shy of where the CDR3 ends; the end is completed using the germline J gene. The J gene is TRBJ2-5, the V gene TRBV5-1, with 8 nucleotides matching TRBD1. Germline-derived CDR1 and CDR2 are SGHRS and YFSETQ. J gave up 5 bases and V 6 bases, and 6 bases lay outside the gene matches. The CDR3 covers 13 residues. The sequenced CDR3 bases are TGCGCCAGCAAACGACAGGGGTTGGAGACC. As protein: CASKRQGLET. The whole CDR3 sequence is CASKRQGLETQYF.

This clone showed up many times. The read stops 3 residues short of the end of the CDR3; the missing end is completed from the germline J gene. The V gene is TRBV19, the J gene TRBJ1-2; D is perhaps TRBD1 (5 bases). CDR1 and CDR2 (germline): LNHDA, SQIVND (reference sequence). V shed 6 bases and J shed 4 bases, with 9 bases lying between them. This CDR3 has 12 amino acids. The part of the CDR3 DNA that was read is TGTGCCAGTAGCCACAGGACCTATGGC. Protein: CASSHRTYG. The CDR3 reads in full as CASSHRTYGYTF. Full variable domain (remainder filled in from reference TRBV19 and TRBJ1-2): DGGITQSPKYLFRKEGQNVTLSCEQNLNHDAMYWYRQDPGQGLRLIYYSQIVNDFQKGDIAEGYSVSREKKESFPLTVTSAQKNPTAFYLCASSHRTYGYTFGSGTRLTVV.

This clone was observed many times. The CDR3 extends 3 residues past the end of the read, so its final part is completed from the germline J gene. The chain combines TRBV2 with TRBJ2-2; TRBD1 matches at 9 bases. The germline V gene encodes CDR1 SNHLY and CDR2 FYNNEI. Losses at the gene ends were 8 bases for V and 1 base for J; bases not matched to a gene: 2. This CDR3 spans 14 amino acids. The CDR3 region is CASQDRGNTGELFF. Incomplete CDR3 DNA: TGTGCCAGCCAGGACAGGGGGAACACCGGGGAG.

In this sample, this clone turned up many times. The DNA ends 3 residues before the CDR3 does, and the rest of the CDR3 is filled in from the germline J gene. The genes are TRBV19 and TRBJ1-2, with D uncertain. CDR3 length: 11 residues. Per the germline V gene, CDR1 is LNHDA and CDR2 is SQIVND (reference sequence). V was pared by 7 bases and J by 6 bases, with 9 bases between. CDR3 sequence: CASKKGDGYTF. CDR3 DNA, as far as it was read: TGTGCCAGTAAAAAGGGTGATGGC. The variable domain in full, with the rest retrieved from reference TRBV19 and TRBJ1-2, is DGGITQSPKYLFRKEGQNVTLSCEQNLNHDAMYWYRQDPGQGLRLIYYSQIVNDFQKGDIAEGYSVSREKKESFPLTVTSAQKNPTAFYLCASKKGDGYTFGSGTRLTVV.

This clone was seen repeatedly, ten times or more. The read terminates 3 residues ahead of where the CDR3 ends, so the germline J gene completes it. The chain is built from TRBV18 and TRBJ1-2; D call uncertain. The CDR3 extends over 14 amino acids. The V gene's germline CDR1 is KGHSH and CDR2 LQKENI. Trimming left V 0 bases short and J 4 bases short, with 9 bases between. The sequenced CDR3 bases are TGTGCCAGCTCACCACCAGGGTGGCTCTATGGC. Protein: CASSPPGWLYG. The complete CDR3 sequence is CASSPPGWLYGYTF.